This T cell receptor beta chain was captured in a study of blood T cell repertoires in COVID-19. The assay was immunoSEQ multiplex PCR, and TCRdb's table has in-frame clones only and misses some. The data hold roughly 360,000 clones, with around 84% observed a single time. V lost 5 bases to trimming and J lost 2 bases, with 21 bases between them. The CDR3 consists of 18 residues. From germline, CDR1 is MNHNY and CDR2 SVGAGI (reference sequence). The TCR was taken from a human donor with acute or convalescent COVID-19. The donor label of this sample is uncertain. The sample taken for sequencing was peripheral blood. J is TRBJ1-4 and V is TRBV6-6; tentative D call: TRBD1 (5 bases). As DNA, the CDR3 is TGTGCCAGCAGTCTACCCCCGGGAGGGGCGTTGACTAATGAAAAACTGTTTTTT. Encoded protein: CASSLPPGGALTNEKLFF.